This TCR beta chain originates from a study of response to subunit inactivated influenza vaccine. This clonotype was counted only a few times. The antigen remains undetermined. The study's findings and limits: A suggestion made by the authors is that each seasonal influenza vaccination recruits few new T cells.

This CDR3 has 13 residues. The V end was cut by 2 bases, the J end by 3 bases, with 5 bases between. MiXCR was run by TCRdb on the RT-PCR reads, yielding one entry per CDR3 protein. The table shows roughly 520,000 distinct CDR3 sequences, with roughly 23% occurring only once. J is TRBJ2-1 and V is TRBV12-3 or TRBV12-4; D is undetermined. The source of this sequence is a man over 45 who received an inactivated influenza vaccine. The sample in question was CD4+ T cells sorted from PBMCs, obtained roughly 5 days after vaccination. DNA for the CDR3: TGTGCCAGCAGTTTAAAACGCTACAATGAGCAGTTCTTC. Amino acids: CASSLKRYNEQFF.